A selection of T cell receptor beta chains follows, all from one sample in a study of T cell changes during pregnancy in multiple sclerosis. Assay used: immunoSEQ multiplex PCR; TCRdb lists only in-frame clones, some missing. The data hold more than 55,000 clones, with approximately 90% observed a single time. Source: peripheral blood, taken after pregnancy. All receptors come from a female donor in good health, enrolled as a control in a pregnancy study. The CDR3 runs from the conserved cysteine through the conserved F or W. D genes are given only for firm matches. Size is stated for part of the rows, as once, few or many counts, or as a class when the clone is expanded.

TRBD1,TRBV9,once,17,TRBJ1-3,CASSFGDRGGSGNTIYF,TGTGCCAGCAGCTTCGGGGACAGGGGGGGCTCTGGAAACACCATATATTTT
NA,TRBV12-5,NA,13,TRBJ1-4,CASGSQNNEKLFF,TGTGCTAGTGGTTCGCAGAATAATGAAAAACTGTTTTTT
NA,TRBV19,NA,14,TRBJ1-4,CASTERQGNEKLFF,TGTGCCAGTACCGAGAGGCAGGGGAATGAAAAACTGTTTTTT
NA,TRBV5-6,NA,15,TRBJ1-2,CASSREGGAVYGYTF,TGTGCCAGCAGCCGAGAGGGAGGGGCGGTATATGGCTACACCTTC
TRBD1,TRBV28,once,15,TRBJ2-1,CASSIAGTGGNEQFF,TGTGCCAGCAGTATCGCCGGGACAGGGGGGAATGAGCAGTTCTTC
TRBD1,TRBV5-1,once,17,TRBJ2-1,CASSLKPGQGSYNEQFF,TGCGCCAGCAGCTTAAAACCGGGACAGGGTTCCTACAATGAGCAGTTCTTC
TRBD2,TRBV6-4,many,15,TRBJ2-3,CASSEGAGGPDTQYF,TGTGCCAGCAGTGAAGGTGCGGGGGGGCCAGATACGCAGTATTTT
TRBD2,TRBV7-8,NA,17,TRBJ2-5,CASSLATLAGGWETQYF,TGTGCCAGCAGCTTAGCAACCCTAGCGGGAGGTTGGGAGACCCAGTACTTC
TRBD2,TRBV27,NA,14,TRBJ2-7,CASSLFSGIGEQYF,TGTGCCAGCAGTTTATTTAGCGGGATCGGCGAGCAGTACTTC
TRBD1,TRBV6-5,NA,11,TRBJ1-1,CASILRGRAFF,TGTGCCAGCATACTCAGGGGGCGGGCTTTCTTT
TRBD1,TRBV30,NA,15,TRBJ2-5,CAWSPSDRGRETQYF,TGTGCCTGGAGTCCTTCGGACAGGGGGAGGGAGACCCAGTACTTC
NA,TRBV5-1,NA,15,TRBJ1-1,CASSRDGGMNTEAFF,TGCGCCAGCAGCCGCGACGGGGGTATGAACACTGAAGCTTTCTTT
NA,TRBV6-5,NA,14,TRBJ1-1,CASRWTAMNTEAFF,TGTGCCAGCAGGTGGACAGCGATGAACACTGAAGCTTTCTTT
NA,TRBV7-8,NA,14,TRBJ1-1,CASSLVLVQSEAFF,TGTGCCAGCAGCTTAGTATTGGTGCAGTCTGAAGCTTTCTTT
TRBD2,TRBV7-9,NA,16,TRBJ2-1,CASSPRGLAGANEQFF,TGTGCCAGCAGCCCGAGGGGACTAGCGGGGGCCAATGAGCAGTTCTTC
TRBD1,TRBV30,NA,15,TRBJ1-2,CAWSVLDRAHYGYTF,TGTGCCTGGAGTGTACTGGACAGGGCTCACTATGGCTACACCTTC